This T cell receptor (beta chain) was documented in a study of response to subunit inactivated influenza vaccine. Study-level results: Authors suggested few new T cells are recruited by each seasonal influenza vaccination.

TCRdb passed the RT-PCR reads through MiXCR, listing each CDR3 protein once. The top ten hold around 12% of the sample, which has 450,000 to 600,000 distinct CDR3 sequences, under 8.5% seen once. This CDR3 is built from 16 residues. J gave up 0 bases and V 6 bases, and 12 bases lay outside the gene matches. CDR1 and CDR2 from the germline V gene are SQVTM and ANQGSEA. A few counts support this clonotype. No antigen is known for it. This TCR was recovered from a man between 50 and 69 years old who received an inactivated influenza vaccine. The sample consisted of PBMCs from blood, taken approximately 25 months after vaccination. The chain links TRBV29-1 to TRBJ1-1; 8 bases are shared with TRBD1. CDR3 sequence reads: CSVLLQGGGLNTEAFF. DNA for the CDR3: TGCAGCGTACTCCTACAGGGGGGGGGTTTGAACACTGAAGCTTTCTTT.